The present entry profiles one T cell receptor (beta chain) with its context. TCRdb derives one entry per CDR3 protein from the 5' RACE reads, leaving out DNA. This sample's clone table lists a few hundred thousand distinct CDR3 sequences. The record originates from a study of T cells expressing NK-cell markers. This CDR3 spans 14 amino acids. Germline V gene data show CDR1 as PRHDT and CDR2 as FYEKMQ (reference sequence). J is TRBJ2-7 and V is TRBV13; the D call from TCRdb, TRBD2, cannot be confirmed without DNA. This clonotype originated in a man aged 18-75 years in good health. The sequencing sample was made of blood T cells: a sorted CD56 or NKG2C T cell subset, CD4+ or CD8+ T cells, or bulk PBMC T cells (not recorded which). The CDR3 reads CASSGAGTRDEQYF.